These 9 T cell receptor beta chains originate from one sample sequenced in a study of PD-L1 blockade in urothelial cancer. Time point given: pretreatment peripheral blood. Sequencing was performed with immunoSEQ multiplex PCR; in TCRdb, only in-frame clones are kept and a portion is missing. The table shows about 50,000 clones, with roughly 80% occurring only once. The sequencing used PBMCs, collected around atezolizumab (anti-PD-L1) treatment. The receptor set was obtained from a man between 65 and 79 years old with urothelial cancer.

Here the CDR3 reads CASSLDRVGKLFF. For the CDR3, the DNA is TGTGCCAGCAGCTTAGACAGGGTAGGAAAACTGTTTTTT. The V call is TRBV7-9, the J call TRBJ1-4, with D possibly matching TRBD1 (6 bases). The CDR3 totals 13 residues. V lost 1 base to trimming and J lost 10 bases, with 10 bases between them. CDR1 and CDR2 from the germline V gene are SEHNR and FQNEAQ (reference sequence).

This clone was seen a handful of times. The chain carries TRBV19 and TRBJ2-7; D gene unclear. Trimming shortened V by 8 bases and J by 2 bases, and 19 bases separated the two germline ends. The CDR3 is 15 amino acids. Germline V gene lookup returns CDR1 LNHDA and CDR2 SQIVND (reference sequence). This CDR3 reads CASGPRGVTTYEQYF. CDR3 nucleotide sequence: TGTGCCAGTGGCCCAAGAGGTGTTACTACCTACGAGCAGTACTTC. Full variable domain (rest looked up from reference TRBV19 and TRBJ2-7): DGGITQSPKYLFRKEGQNVTLSCEQNLNHDAMYWYRQDPGQGLRLIYYSQIVNDFQKGDIAEGYSVSREKKESFPLTVTSAQKNPTAFYLCASGPRGVTTYEQYFGPGTRLTVT.

The rearrangement uses TRBV11-2 and TRBJ2-2, with TRBD1 identical over 11 bases. J was trimmed by 5 bases and V by 4 bases; bases with no gene match: 6. CDR3 length: 16 residues. Per germline, CDR1 SGHAT and CDR2 FQNNGV. This chain's CDR3 is CASSSPGQGVTGELFF. In DNA, the CDR3 is TGTGCCAGCAGCTCGCCGGGACAGGGGGTTACCGGGGAGCTGTTTTTT.

This clone was observed once. The V and J genes are TRBV4-2 and TRBJ2-3; maybe TRBD2 (6 bases). V was cut by 1 base and J by 5 bases, with 10 bases left in between. CDR3 length: 14 amino acids. The germline CDR1 and CDR2 sequences are LGHNA and YNFKEQ. The CDR3 sequence: CASSQGRGGDTQYF. The CDR3 DNA reads as TGTGCCAGCAGCCAAGGGCGGGGAGGAGATACGCAGTATTTT.

The chain couples TRBV5-4 to TRBJ2-1; 7 positions agree with TRBD1. Trimming took 4 bases from V and 10 from J; bases not matched to a gene: 5. This CDR3 has 12 amino acids. CDR1 is SGHNT, CDR2 YYREEE, per germline (reference sequence). CDR3 region: CASSPTGDEQFF. In nucleotides, the CDR3 is TGTGCCAGCAGCCCTACAGGGGACGAGCAGTTCTTC.

This chain joins TRBV7-2 and TRBJ2-7; possibly TRBD2 for D (5 bases). V lost 0 bases and J lost 5, with 17 bases in between. CDR1 SGHTA and CDR2 FQGNSA come from the germline V gene. The CDR3 loop spans 16 amino acids. The CDR3 sequence: CASSLAGGSRAHEQYF. The CDR3 nucleotides read TGTGCCAGCAGCTTAGCCGGCGGGTCCCGGGCCCACGAGCAGTACTTC.

The V call is TRBV5-1, the J call TRBJ1-4; 8 bases align to TRBD1. There are 17 residues in the CDR3. Trimming cost V 1 base and J 2 bases; bases outside gene matches: 7. In germline, CDR1 is SGHRS, CDR2 YFSETQ. CDR3 sequence (DNA): TGCGCCAGCAGCTTGTTGACAGGGGTGGGGACTAATGAAAAACTGTTTTTT. Its translation: CASSLLTGVGTNEKLFF.

The chain links TRBV5-1 to TRBJ2-1, with 14 bases fitting TRBD2. CDR1 is SGHRS and CDR2 is YFSETQ in the germline V gene. The CDR3 spans 16 residues. With V trimmed by 1 base and J by 8 bases, 5 bases remained unmatched. This CDR3 reads CASSLSGLAGGYEQFF. CDR3 bases: TGCGCCAGCAGCTTGTCCGGACTAGCGGGGGGTTATGAGCAGTTCTTC.

The gene calls are TRBV7-2 and TRBJ2-1, with 10 bases fitting TRBD2. With V trimmed by 6 bases and J by 7 bases, 12 bases remained unmatched. Germline-derived CDR1 and CDR2 are SGHTA and FQGNSA. The CDR3 contains 16 residues. DNA for the CDR3: TGTGCCAGCAGACCCCCTGGAGCGGGGGGGAGAAATGAGCAGTTCTTC. It translates to CASRPPGAGGRNEQFF.